These 16 T cell receptor beta chains originate from one sample sequenced in a study of T cells in localized non-small cell lung cancer. The data were produced by immunoSEQ multiplex PCR, yet TCRdb's version contains in-frame clones alone and is incomplete. The sample consists of fewer than 30,000 clones, about 90% of them appearing once. This sample comprised peripheral blood, obtained before any cancer treatment. The origin of the receptors is a woman aged 35 to 69 with stage I lung adenocarcinoma.

The chain is built from TRBV7-3 and TRBJ2-7; D is possibly TRBD2 (5 bases). V was clipped by 2 bases and J by 1 base, with 9 bases between them. Germline-derived CDR1 and CDR2 are SGHTA and FQGTGA. This CDR3 is 14 amino acids long. The CDR3 region has the DNA TGTGCCAGCAGCTTAGGTGGCGGGTCCTACGAGCAGTACTTC. Translation: CASSLGGGSYEQYF.

This chain links TRBV7-8 with TRBJ2-6; 9 nucleotides match TRBD1. V shed 5 bases, J shed 1 base, and the junction held 9 bases outside the gene matches. The CDR3 is 18 residues long. Per germline, CDR1 SGHVS and CDR2 FQNEAQ. CDR3 loop: CASSGRDRDPSGANVLTF. The CDR3 DNA is TGTGCCAGCAGCGGTCGGGACAGGGACCCTTCTGGGGCCAACGTCCTGACTTTC.

The chain carries TRBV7-3 and TRBJ1-1; 9 bases fit TRBD1. Looked up from germline, CDR1 is SGHTA and CDR2 is FQGTGA. Losses at the gene ends were 4 bases for V and 1 base for J; bases not matched to a gene: 1. This CDR3 has 14 residues. The CDR3 DNA follows: TGTGCCAGCAGCTCACAGGGGGCGAACACTGAAGCTTTCTTT. Its protein is CASSSQGANTEAFF. The whole variable domain, remainder taken from reference TRBV7-3 and TRBJ1-1, is GAGVSQTPSNKVTEKGKYVELRCDPISGHTALYWYRQSLGQGPEFLIYFQGTGAADDSGLPNDRFFAVRPEGSVSTLKIQRTERGDSAVYLCASSSQGANTEAFFGQGTRLTVV.

The chain is built from TRBV27 and TRBJ1-2; D call uncertain. This CDR3 is 14 amino acids long. The germline V gene encodes CDR1 MNHEY and CDR2 SMNVEV (reference sequence). With 2 bases removed from V and 3 bases from J, the gap between germline ends came to 10 bases. CDR3 in amino acids: CASSLGRNHYGYTF. CDR3 sequence (DNA): TGTGCCAGCAGTTTAGGCAGGAATCACTATGGCTACACCTTC.

As DNA, the CDR3 is TGTGCCAGCAGCCCCCGGAACGACGAGCAGTACTTC. Protein: CASSPRNDEQYF. The chain recombines TRBV7-6 with TRBJ2-7, with no clear D. This CDR3 comprises 12 residues. Between the trimmed V and J ends, which lost 5 bases and 5 bases, there was a span of 10 bases. Germline CDR1 and CDR2: SGHVS and FNYEAQ. The full variable domain, its missing parts supplied by reference TRBV7-6 and TRBJ2-7, is GAGVSQSPRYKVTKRGQDVALRCDPISGHVSLYWYRQALGQGPEFLTYFNYEAQQDKSGLPNDRFSAERPEGSISTLTIQRTEQRDSAMYRCASSPRNDEQYFGPGTRLTVT.

The CDR3 is CASSQVGGAGYNEQFF. The CDR3 coding sequence is TGCGCCAGCAGCCAAGTAGGCGGGGCGGGCTACAATGAGCAGTTCTTC. The rearrangement joins TRBV4-1 to TRBJ2-1, with D possibly being TRBD2 (6 bases). Germline loops: CDR1 MGHRA, CDR2 YSYEKL. Trimming left V 1 base short and J 3 bases short, with 13 bases between. The CDR3 sequence is 16 residues long.

The CDR3 reads CASSLITGASYEQYF. As DNA, the CDR3 is TGTGCCAGCAGTTTAATTACAGGCGCCTCTTACGAGCAGTACTTC. The chain employs TRBV28 and TRBJ2-7; possibly TRBD1 for D (5 bases). Germline CDR1 and CDR2: MDHEN and SYDVKM. The V end lost 2 bases, the J end lost 4 bases, and 15 bases lay between the germline ends. This CDR3 is 15 amino acids long.

The chain joins TRBV19 to TRBJ2-5; perhaps TRBD1 as D (6 bases). The CDR3 is 15 residues long. CDR1 and CDR2 from the germline V gene are LNHDA and SQIVND (reference sequence). The V gene lost 5 bases and the J gene lost 5 bases, with 18 bases spanning the gap. CDR3 sequence (DNA): TGTGCCAGTAGTGCTACAGGGCCCGGGGCCGAGACCCAGTACTTC. It translates to CASSATGPGAETQYF.

This clone was detected only once. The rearrangement uses TRBV7-3 and TRBJ2-4, with D unclear. The CDR3 sequence is 13 residues long. Germline V gene lookup returns CDR1 SGHTA and CDR2 FQGTGA. V was pared by 7 bases and J by 2 bases, with 9 bases between. Here the CDR3 reads CASKECTKNIQYF. The DNA for the CDR3 is TGTGCCAGCAAGGAGTGTACCAAAAACATTCAGTACTTC.

V usage is TRBV7-2 and J usage is TRBJ2-3, with 13 bases identical to TRBD2. The junction had 3 bases not matched to a gene; V was cut back by 2 bases and J by 4 bases. Per germline, CDR1 SGHTA and CDR2 FQGNSA. The CDR3 runs to 16 residues. The CDR3 protein is CASSLRLAGGADTQYF. CDR3 DNA sequence: TGTGCCAGCAGCTTACGACTAGCGGGGGGAGCAGATACGCAGTATTTT.

The chain employs TRBV7-8 and TRBJ2-1; perhaps TRBD1 as D (6 bases). Per the germline V gene, CDR1 is SGHVS and CDR2 is FQNEAQ. This CDR3 comprises 13 residues. V lost 5 bases and J lost 6, with 11 bases in between. The CDR3: CASSNRVFNEQFF. The CDR3 DNA sequence: TGTGCCAGCAGCAACAGGGTCTTCAATGAGCAGTTCTTC. Full variable domain (remainder filled in from reference TRBV7-8 and TRBJ2-1): GAGVSQSPRYKVAKRGQDVALRCDPISGHVSLFWYQQALGQGPEFLTYFQNEAQLDKSGLPSDRFFAERPEGSVSTLKIQRTQQEDSAVYLCASSNRVFNEQFFGPGTRLTVL.

In its sample, this clone was seen a few times. Other DNA sequences in the same sample also yield this CDR3. The chain has TRBV7-2 and TRBJ1-6; D call uncertain. CDR1 is SGHTA, CDR2 FQGNSA, per germline. The V gene lost 5 bases and the J gene lost 7 bases, with 12 bases spanning the gap. CDR3 length: 14 amino acids. The chain's CDR3 is CASSPRQPNSPLHF. CDR3 bases: TGTGCCAGCAGCCCTCGACAACCGAATTCACCCCTCCACTTT.

This rearrangement joins TRBV30 to TRBJ1-4; D is perhaps TRBD1 (6 bases). Germline V lookup: CDR1 GTSNPN, CDR2 SVGIG (reference sequence). The V and J ends lost 4 bases and 5 bases respectively, with 8 bases between them. The CDR3 is made up of 12 amino acids. CDR3 protein: CAWTGQNEKLFF. DNA for the CDR3: TGTGCCTGGACTGGACAGAATGAAAAACTGTTTTTT.

The DNA of the CDR3 is TGTGCCAGTAGTATAAAACGCTACAATGAGCAGTTCTTC. Residues: CASSIKRYNEQFF. The V and J genes are TRBV19 and TRBJ2-1; unclear D gene. V gave up 2 bases and J gave up 3 bases, with 5 bases separating them. Germline CDR1 and CDR2: LNHDA and SQIVND (reference sequence). CDR3 length: 13 amino acids.

The V and J genes are TRBV4-3 and TRBJ1-2, with a weak D call TRBD1 (6 bases). The CDR3 spans 13 residues. Trimming removed 6 bases at V and 6 bases at J, with 14 bases between. CDR1 is LGHNA and CDR2 is YSLEER in the germline V gene. The DNA for the CDR3 is TGCGCCAGCAGTGCCCCGGACAGAGATGGCTACACCTTC. Amino acids: CASSAPDRDGYTF.

This clone counts as medium-sized. Within the sample, other DNA sequences also encode this same CDR3. The gene calls are TRBV5-1 and TRBJ1-5; D is ambiguous. This CDR3 is 14 amino acids long. Germline CDR1 SGHRS, CDR2 YFSETQ. V was clipped by 4 bases and J by 1 base, with 9 bases between them. Here the CDR3 reads CASSADASNQPQHF. CDR3 nucleotide sequence: TGCGCCAGCAGCGCGGATGCCAGCAATCAGCCCCAGCATTTT.